The 3 T cell receptor beta chains given below trace back to one sample, sequenced in a study of blood T cell repertoires in COVID-19. Assay: immunoSEQ multiplex PCR; the TCRdb copy retains only in-frame clones and omits some. The sample includes fewer than 300,000 clones, less than 90% of them seen just once. Sequences were obtained from peripheral blood. These receptors were obtained from a woman in her twenties or thirties with COVID-19, enrolled during active disease.

DNA of the CDR3: TGTGCCAGCAGCGTAGGCGGTTTCTTT. It codes for CASSVGGFF. V and J are TRBV9 and TRBJ1-1; D uncertain. The length of the CDR3 is 9 residues. Germline CDR1 reads SGDLS; CDR2 reads YYNGEE. The V end was cut by 0 bases, the J end by 13 bases, with 4 bases between. Together with reference TRBV9 and TRBJ1-1, the CDR3 gives the full variable domain: DSGVTQTPKHLITATGQRVTLRCSPRSGDLSVYWYQQSLDQGLQFLIQYYNGEERAKGNILERFSAQQFPDLHSELNLSSLELGDSALYFCASSVGGFFGQGTRLTVV.

This clone has at least ten counts. The chain is built from TRBV7-8 and TRBJ2-5, with 13 bases aligning to TRBD2. CDR1 and CDR2 from the germline V gene are SGHVS and FQNEAQ. The CDR3 covers 18 residues. V lost 4 bases and J lost 3; bases outside the gene matches: 11. Written as DNA, the CDR3 is TGTGCCAGCAGCTCACGAATCGTGACTAGCGGGGGGAAAGAGACCCAGTACTTC. This gives the protein CASSSRIVTSGGKETQYF. Full variable domain (outside the CDR3, taken from reference TRBV7-8 and TRBJ2-5): GAGVSQSPRYKVAKRGQDVALRCDPISGHVSLFWYQQALGQGPEFLTYFQNEAQLDKSGLPSDRFFAERPEGSVSTLKIQRTQQEDSAVYLCASSSRIVTSGGKETQYFGPGTRLLVL.

This sequence joins TRBV6-5 and TRBJ2-5; D is unclear. Germline V lookup: CDR1 MNHEY, CDR2 SVGAGI. This CDR3 region has 13 residues. Trimming removed 2 bases from V and 0 bases from J, with 4 bases in between. The CDR3 here is CASSYVYQETQYF. CDR3 DNA sequence: TGTGCCAGCAGTTACGTATACCAAGAGACCCAGTACTTC.